This is a list of T cell receptor beta chains from one sample in a study of post-analysis software for immune sequencing data. One entry per CDR3 protein results from TCRdb running MiXCR on the PCR reads. The table shows 700,000 to 800,000 distinct CDR3 sequences, with 25% to 30% occurring only once. The sequenced sample consisted of blood. The receptors were gathered from a girl aged 5 to 17 with multiple sclerosis. Each CDR3 is given with its conserved first and last residue. Each record gives: clone size, J gene, V gene, CDR3 length, CDR3 protein. Some rows have no size entry. The others give once, few or many, or a class for an expanded clone.

many	TRBJ2-5	TRBV10-3	18	CAISDPAGFSKLGETQYF
NA	NA	TRBV18	14	CASFGQGSYNEQYF
NA	TRBJ1-6	TRBV10-3	14	CAIRPTGGISPLHF
few	TRBJ1-5	TRBV27	16	CASSLDGTGSAQPQHF
NA	TRBJ2-7	TRBV7-8	15	CASSHPGTTAYEQYF
NA	TRBJ2-3	TRBV28	14	CATGAGGITDTQYF
NA	TRBJ1-3	TRBV15	15	CATSRDRASGNTIYF
NA	TRBJ1-5	TRBV12-3/TRBV12-4	15	CASSKGTGGDQPQHF
NA	TRBJ1-2	TRBV6-1	14	CASRMGGGAYGYTF
NA	TRBJ2-7	TRBV29-1	12	CSGGPGANEQYF
NA	TRBJ2-1	TRBV4-3	15	CASSHTSGGVNEQFF
NA	TRBJ1-4	TRBV24-1	13	CATRDRHNEKLFF
few	TRBJ2-5	TRBV14	17	CASSHLVGAGKAETQYF
NA	TRBJ2-1	TRBV5-1	16	CARTAAGTGFRDEQFF
NA	TRBJ2-7	TRBV7-2	13	CASRFASLSEQHF
NA	TRBJ1-5	TRBV6-2/TRBV6-3	13	CASSYSVRQPQHF
few	TRBJ2-2	TRBV10-3	15	CAISRDTKNTGELFF
NA	TRBJ2-2	TRBV9	15	CASSVEALGAGELFF
many	TRBJ2-7	TRBV6-5	19	CASSYWPGRGTNYSYEQYF
NA	TRBJ2-1	TRBV20-1	16	CSARTDTGDSYNEQFF
NA	TRBJ2-3	TRBV10-3	18	CAIRPGTTIAGALDTQYF
NA	TRBJ1-2	TRBV15	14	CATSRDHAALGYTF
NA	TRBJ2-7	TRBV7-2	12	CASSLDSNEQYF
NA	TRBJ2-7	TRBV20-1	13	CSARWAEDNEQYF
few	TRBJ2-4	TRBV7-2	16	CASSLSQGPSKNIQYF
NA	TRBJ1-1	TRBV4-2	15	CASSQVRQPNTEAFF